The 10 T cell receptor beta chains presented below share a single source sample, sequenced in a study of OX40 agonist ivuxolimab in advanced cancers. Here immunoSEQ multiplex PCR was the method, and the copy in TCRdb shows in-frame clones only, minus some. This table has 20,000 to 25,000 clones, approximately 81% appearing once. Here the sequenced sample was CD4+ or CD8+ T cells sorted from blood, taken in a trial of the OX40 agonist ivuxolimab. These receptors were taken from an adult with an advanced solid tumor such as melanoma, head and neck, liver or kidney cancer.

The genes are TRBV5-4 and TRBJ2-7; 9 bases map to TRBD1. The CDR3 is made up of 15 amino acids. Germline V gives CDR1 SGHNT, CDR2 YYREEE (reference sequence). Trimming took 4 bases from V and 2 from J; bases not matched to a gene: 7. CDR3 in amino acids: CASSLGRTGAYEQYF. The DNA of the CDR3 is TGTGCCAGCAGCCTGGGACGGACAGGGGCCTACGAGCAGTACTTC.

This chain connects TRBV10-1 to TRBJ2-2; D is possibly TRBD2 (6 bases). The V end lost 2 bases, the J end lost 8 bases, and 12 bases lay between the germline ends. CDR1 and CDR2 (germline): WNHNN, SYGVQD (reference sequence). The CDR3 contains 14 residues. The chain's CDR3 is CASSERRAGGELFF. In DNA form, the CDR3 reads TGCGCCAGCAGTGAGAGGAGGGCAGGAGGGGAGCTGTTTTTT.

The chain couples TRBV27 to TRBJ2-5; D not certain. This CDR3 contains 11 residues. The V gene's germline CDR1 is MNHEY and CDR2 SMNVEV (reference sequence). The ends were cut back, 5 bases at V and 2 bases at J, with 3 bases in the middle. In DNA, the CDR3 is TGTGCCAGCAGTCATCAAGAGACCCAGTACTTC. Encoded protein: CASSHQETQYF.

The chain uses TRBV4-1 and TRBJ1-1, with no clear D. This CDR3 is built from 12 residues. The germline CDR1 and CDR2 sequences are MGHRA and YSYEKL. Trimming took 6 bases from V and 6 from J, leaving 11 bases between them. The CDR3 coding sequence is TGCGCCAGCAGTCTGACCATGGCTGAAGCTTTCTTT. This codes for CASSLTMAEAFF.

The rearrangement links TRBV7-3 to TRBJ2-3; TRBD2 might be the D (5 bases). Germline CDR1 reads SGHTA; CDR2 reads FQGTGA. Trimming removed 0 bases from V and 5 bases from J, with 12 bases in between. This CDR3 is built from 15 residues. The CDR3 reads CASSLTTGGGDTQYF. DNA for the CDR3: TGTGCCAGCAGCTTAACGACCGGAGGTGGAGATACGCAGTATTTT.

CDR3 bases: TGTGCCAGCACTTCGGGACAGGTAGATTACGAGCAGTACTTC. Encoded protein: CASTSGQVDYEQYF. V gene TRBV28 combines with J gene TRBJ2-7; 8 bases match TRBD1. CDR1 is MDHEN and CDR2 is SYDVKM in the germline V gene. The V and J ends lost 7 bases and 4 bases, in that order; junction bases with no gene match: 9. This CDR3 is built from 14 residues.

V usage is TRBV5-5 and J usage is TRBJ2-7; no definite D call. V dropped 0 bases and J dropped 3 bases, with 7 bases sitting between them. CDR3 length equals 13 residues. CDR1 SGHKS and CDR2 YYEKEE come from the germline V gene (reference sequence). DNA for the CDR3: TGTGCCAGCAGCTTGGACACTTACTACGAGCAGTACTTC. The encoded protein is CASSLDTYYEQYF.

Relative to its sample, this clone is medium-sized. The chain uses TRBV6-1 and TRBJ1-6; D remains unclear. Germline-derived CDR1 and CDR2 are MNHNS and SASEGT. CDR3 length: 15 residues. V dropped 0 bases and J dropped 7 bases, with 10 bases sitting between them. For the CDR3, the DNA is TGTGCCAGCAGTGAAGCAGAGGGTGGGAATTCACCCCTCCACTTT. Its protein is CASSEAEGGNSPLHF.

The sample holds a few counts of this clone. The chain is built from TRBV5-1 and TRBJ2-5; TRBD2 matches 12 bases. There are 15 residues in the CDR3. J gave up 2 bases and V 6 bases, and 5 bases lay outside the gene matches. Germline V CDR1 and CDR2: SGHRS, YFSETQ. This CDR3 is CASTLTSGGQETQYF. CDR3 in DNA: TGCGCCAGCACCCTCACTAGCGGGGGGCAAGAGACCCAGTACTTC.

This chain uses TRBV28 with TRBJ2-7; D remains ambiguous. In germline, CDR1 is MDHEN, CDR2 SYDVKM. The CDR3 covers 12 residues. The V and J ends lost 2 bases and 2 bases respectively, with 4 bases between them. DNA of the CDR3: TGTGCCAGCAGTTTAAGGACCTACGAGCAGTACTTC. Residues: CASSLRTYEQYF.